A selection of T cell receptor beta chains follows, all from one sample in a study of blood T cell repertoires in COVID-19. Clones were read by immunoSEQ multiplex PCR, and TCRdb kept only the in-frame ones, dropping some. This table holds around 250,000 clones, approximately 90% found once. The sample taken for sequencing was PBMCs or T cells enriched from blood (not recorded which). These receptors were taken from a man aged 50-59 years who had been exposed to COVID-19. Both conserved end residues are part of each CDR3. The D gene is left open where the match is weak. For some rows the clone size is stated as once, few or many, or as a class when expanded; others skip it.

>once|TRBJ1-1|TRBV6-5|-
TGTGCCAGCATTATTCCGGGAAGAACTGAAGCTTTCTTT
CASIIPGRTEAFF
>-|TRBJ2-5|TRBV30|-
TGTGCCTGGAGTCACAGTCAAGAGACCCAGTACTTC
CAWSHSQETQYF
>-|TRBJ2-1|TRBV7-2|-
TGTGCCAGCAGCAACCCCAGGGGTGCCGATGAGCAGTTCTTC
CASSNPRGADEQFF
>-|TRBJ2-1|TRBV19|-
TGTGCCAGTAGTACCTCGGGACTGCTCTACAATGAGCAGTTCTTC
CASSTSGLLYNEQFF
>-|TRBJ2-3|TRBV28|-
TGTGCCAGCAGTTTATGGGGCATCGGCACAGATACGCAGTATTTT
CASSLWGIGTDTQYF
>few|TRBJ2-3|TRBV11-1|TRBD2
TGTGCCAGCAGCTTAGCAGAAGCGGGAGGGCCCCCCGATACGCAGTATTTT
CASSLAEAGGPPDTQYF
>-|TRBJ2-6|TRBV11-3|-
TGTGCCAGCAGATCCGGGGGATCAGGGGCCAACGTCCTGACTTTC
CASRSGGSGANVLTF
>-|TRBJ1-5|TRBV6-5|TRBD1
TGTGCCAGCAGCAAGACAGGGGGCATTCAGCCCCAGCATTTT
CASSKTGGIQPQHF
>-|TRBJ1-2|TRBV7-2|TRBD1
TGTGCCAGCAGGACTAACAGGGGTTATGGCTACACCTTC
CASRTNRGYGYTF
>-|TRBJ1-1|TRBV18|TRBD1
TGTGCCAGCTCACAGGGACAGCCGAACACTGAAGCTTTCTTT
CASSQGQPNTEAFF